This TCR beta chain emerged from a study of post-analysis software for immune sequencing data. For the study at large: In terms of disease course, relapsing-remitting, secondary progressive and progressive-relapsing multiple sclerosis were included. Study outcomes and limitations: Multiple sclerosis patients showed significantly lower normalized Chao1 diversity than controls did. Higher frequency in patients than in controls was seen for about five TRBV segments, with TRBV5-6, TRBV5-1 and TRBV20-1 among them.

TCR beta libraries were prepared from cDNA with unique molecular identifiers. Between roughly 1 and 10 million T cells gave rise to roughly 0.5 million cDNA molecules. TCRdb reanalysed the PCR reads using MiXCR and keeps one entry per CDR3 protein. Of 650,000 to 850,000 distinct CDR3 sequences detected, more than 45% appear once; the ten largest clones hold roughly 4.9%. Turning to this clonotype: What it binds is not known.

The CDR3 contains 15 residues. The germline V gene encodes CDR1 SGHAT and CDR2 FQNNGV. The V end lost 6 bases, the J end lost 6 bases, and 18 bases lay between the germline ends. The V gene is TRBV11-2, the J gene TRBJ2-1; D gene ambiguous. The sample taken for sequencing was blood. The source of this sequence is a girl aged 5-17 years with multiple sclerosis. In DNA, the CDR3 is TGTGCCAGCAGACCAGTTAAGGCGGCTTTCAATGAGCAGTTCTTC. Amino acid sequence: CASRPVKAAFNEQFF.